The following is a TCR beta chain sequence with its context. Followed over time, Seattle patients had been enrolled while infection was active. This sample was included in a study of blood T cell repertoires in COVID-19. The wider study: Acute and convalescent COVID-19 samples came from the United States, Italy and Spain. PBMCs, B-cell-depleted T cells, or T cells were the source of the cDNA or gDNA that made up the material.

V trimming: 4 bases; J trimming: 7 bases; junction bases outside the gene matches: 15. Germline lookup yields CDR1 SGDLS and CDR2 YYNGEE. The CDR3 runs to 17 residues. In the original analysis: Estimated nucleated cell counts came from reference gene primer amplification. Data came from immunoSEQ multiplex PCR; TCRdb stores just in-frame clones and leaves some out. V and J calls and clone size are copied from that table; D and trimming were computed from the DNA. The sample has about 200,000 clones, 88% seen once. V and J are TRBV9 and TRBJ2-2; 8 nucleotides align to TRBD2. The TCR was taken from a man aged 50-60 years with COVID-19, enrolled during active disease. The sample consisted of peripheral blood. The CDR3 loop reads CASSLTGTSGSLGELFF. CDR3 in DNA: TGTGCCAGCAGCTTAACCGGAACTAGCGGAAGTCTCGGGGAGCTGTTTTTT.